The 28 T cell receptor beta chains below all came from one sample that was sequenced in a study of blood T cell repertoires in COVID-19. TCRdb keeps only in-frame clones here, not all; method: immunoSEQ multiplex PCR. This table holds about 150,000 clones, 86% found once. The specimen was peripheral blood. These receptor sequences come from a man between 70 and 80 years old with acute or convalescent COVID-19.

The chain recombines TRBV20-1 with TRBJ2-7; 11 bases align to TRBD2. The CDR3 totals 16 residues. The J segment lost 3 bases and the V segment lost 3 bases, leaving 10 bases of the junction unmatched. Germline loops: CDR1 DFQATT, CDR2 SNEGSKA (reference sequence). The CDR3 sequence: CSASGSGRVPIYEQYF. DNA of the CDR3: TGCAGTGCTAGTGGTAGCGGGAGGGTTCCGATCTACGAGCAGTACTTC.

Written as DNA, the CDR3 is TGTGCCAGCAGTTCGACAGGCCAAAGGAACACCGGGGAGCTGTTTTTT. Translating gives CASSSTGQRNTGELFF. The V and J genes are TRBV6-6 and TRBJ2-2; TRBD1 might be the D (6 bases). The V gene's germline CDR1 is MNHNY and CDR2 SVGAGI (reference sequence). V lost 4 bases, J lost 1 base, and 13 bases lay in between. The CDR3 totals 16 residues.

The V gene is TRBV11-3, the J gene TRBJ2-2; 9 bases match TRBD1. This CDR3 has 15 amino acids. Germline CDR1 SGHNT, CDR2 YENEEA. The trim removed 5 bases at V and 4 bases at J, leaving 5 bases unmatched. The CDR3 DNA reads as TGTGCCAGCAGCCCCGGGACAGGGATCACCGGGGAGCTGTTTTTT. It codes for CASSPGTGITGELFF. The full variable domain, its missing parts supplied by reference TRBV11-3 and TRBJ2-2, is EAGVVQSPRYKIIEKKQPVAFWCNPISGHNTLYWYLQNLGQGPELLIRYENEEAVDDSQLPKDRFSAERLKGVDSTLKIQPAELGDSAVYLCASSPGTGITGELFFGEGSRLTVL.

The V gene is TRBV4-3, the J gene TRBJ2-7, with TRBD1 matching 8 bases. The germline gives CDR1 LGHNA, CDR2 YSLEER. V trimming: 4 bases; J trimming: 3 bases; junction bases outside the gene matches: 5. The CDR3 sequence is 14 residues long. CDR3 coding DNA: TGCGCCAGCAGCCCGGACAGGGCAAACTACGAGCAGTACTTC. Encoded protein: CASSPDRANYEQYF.

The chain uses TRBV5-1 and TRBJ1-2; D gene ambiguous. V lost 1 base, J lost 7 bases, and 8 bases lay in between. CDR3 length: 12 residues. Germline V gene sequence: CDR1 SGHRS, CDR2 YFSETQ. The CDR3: CASSLSGAGYTF. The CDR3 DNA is TGCGCCAGCAGCTTGTCGGGTGCTGGCTACACCTTC. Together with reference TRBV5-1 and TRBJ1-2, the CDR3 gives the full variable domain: KAGVTQTPRYLIKTRGQQVTLSCSPISGHRSVSWYQQTPGQGLQFLFEYFSETQRNKGNFPGRFSGRQFSNSRSEMNVSTLELGDSALYLCASSLSGAGYTFGSGTRLTVV.

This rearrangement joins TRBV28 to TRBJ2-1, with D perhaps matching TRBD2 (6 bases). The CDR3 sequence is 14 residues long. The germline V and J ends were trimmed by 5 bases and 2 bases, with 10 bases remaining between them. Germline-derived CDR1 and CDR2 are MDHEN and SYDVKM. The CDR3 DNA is TGTGCCAGCAGTGCCGGGAGCCCCTACAATGAGCAGTTCTTC. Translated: CASSAGSPYNEQFF. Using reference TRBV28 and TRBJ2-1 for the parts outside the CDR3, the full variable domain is DVKVTQSSRYLVKRTGEKVFLECVQDMDHENMFWYRQDPGLGLRLIYFSYDVKMKEKGDIPEGYSVSREKKERFSLILESASTNQTSMYLCASSAGSPYNEQFFGPGTRLTVL.

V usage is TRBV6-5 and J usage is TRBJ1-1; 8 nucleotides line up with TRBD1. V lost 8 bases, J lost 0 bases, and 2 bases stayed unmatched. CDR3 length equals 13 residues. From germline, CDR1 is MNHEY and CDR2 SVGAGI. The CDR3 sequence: CASYRGVNTEAFF. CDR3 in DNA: TGTGCCAGCTACAGGGGGGTGAACACTGAAGCTTTCTTT.

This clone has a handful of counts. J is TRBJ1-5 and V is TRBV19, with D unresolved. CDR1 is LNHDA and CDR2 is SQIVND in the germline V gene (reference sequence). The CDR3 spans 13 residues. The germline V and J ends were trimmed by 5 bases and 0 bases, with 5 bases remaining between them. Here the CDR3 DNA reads TGTGCCAGTAGTCCTTATAGCAATCAGCCCCAGCATTTT. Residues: CASSPYSNQPQHF.

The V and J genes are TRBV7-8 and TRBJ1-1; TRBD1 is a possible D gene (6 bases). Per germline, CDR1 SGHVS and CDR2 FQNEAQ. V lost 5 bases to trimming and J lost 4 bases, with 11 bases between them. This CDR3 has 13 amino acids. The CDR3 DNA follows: TGTGCCAGCAGCCAGGGGCGAGGCACTGAAGCTTTCTTT. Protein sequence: CASSQGRGTEAFF.

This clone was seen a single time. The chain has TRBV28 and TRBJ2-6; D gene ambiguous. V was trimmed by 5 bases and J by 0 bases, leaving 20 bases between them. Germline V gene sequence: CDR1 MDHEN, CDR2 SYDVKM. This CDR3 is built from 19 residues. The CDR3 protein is CASSPPLIRQASGANVLTF. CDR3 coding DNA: TGTGCCAGCAGTCCTCCTCTTATTCGCCAAGCCTCTGGGGCCAACGTCCTGACTTTC.

In DNA, the CDR3 is TGTGCCAGCAGCCTATTGGCCGGGATTGACTATGGCTACACCTTC. Amino acids: CASSLLAGIDYGYTF. The chain uses TRBV2 and TRBJ1-2; D is undetermined. Germline CDR1 is SNHLY and CDR2 is FYNNEI. Between the trimmed V and J ends, which lost 6 bases and 3 bases, there was a span of 17 bases. The CDR3 is 15 amino acids.

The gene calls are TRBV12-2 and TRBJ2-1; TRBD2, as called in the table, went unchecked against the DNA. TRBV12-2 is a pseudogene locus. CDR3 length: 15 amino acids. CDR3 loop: CASRLVRVSYNEQFF. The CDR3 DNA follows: TGTGCAAGTCGCTTAGTTCGGGTTTCTTACAATGAGCAGTTCTTC.

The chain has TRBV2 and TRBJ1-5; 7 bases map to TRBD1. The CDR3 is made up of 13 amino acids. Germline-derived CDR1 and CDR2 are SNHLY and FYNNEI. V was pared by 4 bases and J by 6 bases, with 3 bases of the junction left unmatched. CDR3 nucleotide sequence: TGTGCCAGCAGTGTTGACAGGGCTCAGCCCCAGCATTTT. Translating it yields CASSVDRAQPQHF.

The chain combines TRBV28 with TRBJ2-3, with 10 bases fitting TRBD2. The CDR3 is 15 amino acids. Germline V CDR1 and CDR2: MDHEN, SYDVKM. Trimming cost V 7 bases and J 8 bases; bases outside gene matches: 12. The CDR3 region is CASTLGPSGRFTQYF. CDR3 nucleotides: TGTGCCAGCACCTTAGGTCCTAGCGGGAGATTTACGCAGTATTTT. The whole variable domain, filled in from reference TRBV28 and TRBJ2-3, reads DVKVTQSSRYLVKRTGEKVFLECVQDMDHENMFWYRQDPGLGLRLIYFSYDVKMKEKGDIPEGYSVSREKKERFSLILESASTNQTSMYLCASTLGPSGRFTQYFGPGTRLTVL.

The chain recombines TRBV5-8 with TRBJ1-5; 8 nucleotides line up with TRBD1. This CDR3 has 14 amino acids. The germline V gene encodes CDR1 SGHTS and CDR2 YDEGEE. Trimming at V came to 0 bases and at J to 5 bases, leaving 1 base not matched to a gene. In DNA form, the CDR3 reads TGTGCCAGCAGCTTGGTGACAGGGGATCAGCCCCAGCATTTT. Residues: CASSLVTGDQPQHF.

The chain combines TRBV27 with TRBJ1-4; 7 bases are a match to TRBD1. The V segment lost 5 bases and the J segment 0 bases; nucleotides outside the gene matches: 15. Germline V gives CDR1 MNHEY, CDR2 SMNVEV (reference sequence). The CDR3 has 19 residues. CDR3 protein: CASSPIPGTAKATNEKLFF. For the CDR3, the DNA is TGTGCCAGCAGTCCTATCCCCGGGACAGCGAAGGCAACTAATGAAAAACTGTTTTTT.

CDR3 loop: CSVGLAGVGSYNEQFF. Here the CDR3 DNA reads TGCAGCGTTGGGCTAGCGGGAGTCGGGTCCTACAATGAGCAGTTCTTC. V and J are TRBV29-1 and TRBJ2-1; 10 nucleotides line up with TRBD2. The CDR3 sequence is 16 residues long. Germline CDR1 reads SQVTM; CDR2 reads ANQGSEA. Germline trimming cut 4 bases from V and 1 base from J; bases unmatched to any gene: 7.

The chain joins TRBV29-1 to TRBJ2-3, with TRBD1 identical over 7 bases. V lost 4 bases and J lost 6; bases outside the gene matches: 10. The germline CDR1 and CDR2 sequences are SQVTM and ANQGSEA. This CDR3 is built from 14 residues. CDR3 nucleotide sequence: TGCAGCGTTGTTATACAGGGGATTGGGGATACGCAGTATTTT. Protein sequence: CSVVIQGIGDTQYF.

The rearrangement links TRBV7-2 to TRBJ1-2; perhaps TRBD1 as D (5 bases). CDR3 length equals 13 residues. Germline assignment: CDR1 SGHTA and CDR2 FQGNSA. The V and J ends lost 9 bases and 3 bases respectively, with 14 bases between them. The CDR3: CASTTLGDYGYTF. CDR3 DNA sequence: TGTGCCAGTACCACCCTAGGGGACTATGGCTACACCTTC.

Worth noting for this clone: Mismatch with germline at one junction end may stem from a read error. This CDR3 is CATSRDRDRGQSPLHF. In DNA form, the CDR3 reads TGTGCCACCAGCCGAGACCGGGACAGGGGTCAATCACCCCTCCACTTT. The chain links TRBV15 to TRBJ1-6; 10 nucleotides align to TRBD1. The CDR3 consists of 16 residues. Germline V gene lookup returns CDR1 LNHNV and CDR2 YYDKDF (reference sequence).

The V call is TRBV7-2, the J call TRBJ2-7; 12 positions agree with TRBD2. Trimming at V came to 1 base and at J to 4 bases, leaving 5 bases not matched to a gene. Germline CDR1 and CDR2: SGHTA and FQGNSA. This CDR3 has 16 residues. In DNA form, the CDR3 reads TGTGCCAGCAGCTTAGTGCTAGCGGGAGGGCAGTACGAGCAGTACTTC. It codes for CASSLVLAGGQYEQYF. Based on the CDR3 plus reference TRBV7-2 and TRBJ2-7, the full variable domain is GAGVSQSPSNKVTEKGKDVELRCDPISGHTALYWYRQSLGQGLEFLIYFQGNSAPDKSGLPSDRFSAERTGGSVSTLTIQRTQQEDSAVYLCASSLVLAGGQYEQYFGPGTRLTVT.

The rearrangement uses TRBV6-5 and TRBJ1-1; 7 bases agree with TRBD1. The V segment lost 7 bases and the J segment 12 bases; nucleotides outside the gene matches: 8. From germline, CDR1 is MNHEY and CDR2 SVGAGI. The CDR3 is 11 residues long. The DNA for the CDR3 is TGTGCCAGCAAGTTGACAGGGCGACCTTTCTTT. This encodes CASKLTGRPFF.

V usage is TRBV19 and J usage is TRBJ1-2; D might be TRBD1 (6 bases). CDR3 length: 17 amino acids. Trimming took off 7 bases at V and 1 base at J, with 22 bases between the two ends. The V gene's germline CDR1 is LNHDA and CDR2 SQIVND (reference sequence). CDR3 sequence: CASTSLHRDTYNYGYTF. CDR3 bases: TGTGCCAGTACCTCACTTCACCGGGACACTTATAACTATGGCTACACCTTC. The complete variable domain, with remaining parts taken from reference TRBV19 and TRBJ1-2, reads DGGITQSPKYLFRKEGQNVTLSCEQNLNHDAMYWYRQDPGQGLRLIYYSQIVNDFQKGDIAEGYSVSREKKESFPLTVTSAQKNPTAFYLCASTSLHRDTYNYGYTFGSGTRLTVV.

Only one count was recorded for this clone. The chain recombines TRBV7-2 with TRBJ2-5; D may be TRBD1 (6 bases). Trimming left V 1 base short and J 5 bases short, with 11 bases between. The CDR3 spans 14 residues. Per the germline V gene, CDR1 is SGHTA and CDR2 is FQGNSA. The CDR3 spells CASSLDRAIETQYF. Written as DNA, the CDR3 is TGTGCCAGCAGCTTAGACAGGGCAATCGAGACCCAGTACTTC.

The CDR3 DNA reads as TGTGCCAGCAGGCCGCGAGGGGGAGCGACTGAAGCTTTCTTT. This gives the protein CASRPRGGATEAFF. The genes are TRBV28 and TRBJ1-1, with D perhaps TRBD1 (6 bases). The CDR3 spans 14 residues. The V end was cut by 6 bases, the J end by 5 bases, with 16 bases between. Germline V gives CDR1 MDHEN, CDR2 SYDVKM.

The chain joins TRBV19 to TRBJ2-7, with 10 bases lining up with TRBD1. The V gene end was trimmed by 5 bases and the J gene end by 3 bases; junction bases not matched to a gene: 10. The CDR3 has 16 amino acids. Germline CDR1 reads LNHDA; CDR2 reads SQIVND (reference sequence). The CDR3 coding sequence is TGTGCCAGTAGTCCCACTTTGGGGACAGGGGTCTACGAGCAGTACTTC. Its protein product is CASSPTLGTGVYEQYF. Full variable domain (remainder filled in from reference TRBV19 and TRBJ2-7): DGGITQSPKYLFRKEGQNVTLSCEQNLNHDAMYWYRQDPGQGLRLIYYSQIVNDFQKGDIAEGYSVSREKKESFPLTVTSAQKNPTAFYLCASSPTLGTGVYEQYFGPGTRLTVT.

This CDR3 is CASRRSYNEQFF. DNA for the CDR3: TGTGCCAGCAGGCGGTCCTACAATGAGCAGTTCTTC. The J gene is TRBJ2-1, the V gene TRBV6-6; no firm D call. The CDR3 length is 12 residues. CDR1 and CDR2 (germline): MNHNY, SVGAGI (reference sequence). The V end was cut by 6 bases, the J end by 1 base, with 4 bases between.

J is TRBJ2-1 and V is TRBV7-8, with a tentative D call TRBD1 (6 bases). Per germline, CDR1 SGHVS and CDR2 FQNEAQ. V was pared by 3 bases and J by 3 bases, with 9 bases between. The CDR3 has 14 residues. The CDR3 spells CASSFARGYNEQFF. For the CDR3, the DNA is TGTGCCAGCAGCTTCGCCAGGGGCTACAATGAGCAGTTCTTC.